Reported below is one T cell receptor beta chain. This entry comes from a study of blood T cell repertoires in COVID-19. The data were produced by immunoSEQ multiplex PCR, yet TCRdb's version contains in-frame clones alone and is incomplete. This sample has around 140,000 clones, with 60% to 75% found just once. The TCR comes from a woman between 65 and 79 years old with acute or convalescent COVID-19. The sequencing input was peripheral blood.

CDR3 DNA: TGCGCCAGCAGCTTACTAGCGGAGCTCTCCTACGAGCAGTACTTC. Protein product: CASSLLAELSYEQYF. The chain combines TRBV5-1 with TRBJ2-7; 8 positions match TRBD2. CDR3 length equals 15 residues. The junction had 4 bases not matched to a gene; V was cut back by 2 bases and J by 0 bases. Germline values: CDR1 SGHRS, CDR2 YFSETQ.